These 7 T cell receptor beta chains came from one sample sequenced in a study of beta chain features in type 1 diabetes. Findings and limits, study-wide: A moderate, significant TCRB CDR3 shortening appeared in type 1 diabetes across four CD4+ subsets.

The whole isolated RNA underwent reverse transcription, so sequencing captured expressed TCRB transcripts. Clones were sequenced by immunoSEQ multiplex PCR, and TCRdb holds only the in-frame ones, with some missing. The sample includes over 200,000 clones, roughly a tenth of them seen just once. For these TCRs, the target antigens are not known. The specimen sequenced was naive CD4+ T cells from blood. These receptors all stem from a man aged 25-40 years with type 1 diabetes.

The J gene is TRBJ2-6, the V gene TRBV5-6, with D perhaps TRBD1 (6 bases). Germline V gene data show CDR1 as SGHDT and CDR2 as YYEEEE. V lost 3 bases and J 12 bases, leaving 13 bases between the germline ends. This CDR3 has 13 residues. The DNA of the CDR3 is TGTGCCAGCAGCTACGACAGGCCAGGCGTCCTGACTTTC. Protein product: CASSYDRPGVLTF.

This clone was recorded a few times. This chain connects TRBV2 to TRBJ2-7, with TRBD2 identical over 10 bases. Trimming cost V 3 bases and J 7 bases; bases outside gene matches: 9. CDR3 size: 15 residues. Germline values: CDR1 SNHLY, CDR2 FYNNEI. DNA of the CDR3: TGTGCCAGCAGTGAGACAGCTACTAGCGGGGTTGAGCAGTACTTC. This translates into CASSETATSGVEQYF.

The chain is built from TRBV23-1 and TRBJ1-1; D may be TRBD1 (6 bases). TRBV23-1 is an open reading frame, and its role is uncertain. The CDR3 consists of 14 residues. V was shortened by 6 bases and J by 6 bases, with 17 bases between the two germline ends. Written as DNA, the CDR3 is TGCGCCAGCAGCCAGAATAGACAGGCCCCTGAAGCTTTCTTT. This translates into CASSQNRQAPEAFF.

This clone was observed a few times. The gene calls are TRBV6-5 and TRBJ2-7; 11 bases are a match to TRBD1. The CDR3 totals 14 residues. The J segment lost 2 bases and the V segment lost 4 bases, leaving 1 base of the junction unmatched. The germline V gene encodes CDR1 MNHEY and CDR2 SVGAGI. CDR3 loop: CASSLGQGAYEQYF. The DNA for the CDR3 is TGTGCCAGCAGTTTGGGACAGGGGGCCTACGAGCAGTACTTC.

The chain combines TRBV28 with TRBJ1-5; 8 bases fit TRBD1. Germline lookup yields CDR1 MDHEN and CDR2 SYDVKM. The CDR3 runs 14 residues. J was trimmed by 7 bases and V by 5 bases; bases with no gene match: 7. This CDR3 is CASSPGQGGQPQHF. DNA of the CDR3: TGTGCCAGCAGTCCCGGACAGGGTGGACAGCCCCAGCATTTT. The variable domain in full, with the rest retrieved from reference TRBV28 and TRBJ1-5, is DVKVTQSSRYLVKRTGEKVFLECVQDMDHENMFWYRQDPGLGLRLIYFSYDVKMKEKGDIPEGYSVSREKKERFSLILESASTNQTSMYLCASSPGQGGQPQHFGDGTRLSIL.

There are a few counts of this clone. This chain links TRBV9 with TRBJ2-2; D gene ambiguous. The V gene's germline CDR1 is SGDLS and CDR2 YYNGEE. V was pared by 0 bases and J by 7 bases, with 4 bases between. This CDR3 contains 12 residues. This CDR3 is CASSVAGGELFF. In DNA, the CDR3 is TGTGCCAGCAGCGTAGCCGGCGGGGAGCTGTTTTTT.

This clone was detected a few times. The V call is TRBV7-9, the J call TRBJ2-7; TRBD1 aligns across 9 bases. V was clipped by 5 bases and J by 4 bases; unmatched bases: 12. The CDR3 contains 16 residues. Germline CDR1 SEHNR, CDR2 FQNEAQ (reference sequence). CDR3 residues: CASSPSWGTGRYEQYF. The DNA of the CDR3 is TGTGCCAGCAGCCCGAGTTGGGGGACAGGGCGATACGAGCAGTACTTC.